Below, 31 T cell receptor beta chains from the same sample are listed, as sequenced in a study of T cells in Graves' hyperthyroidism and ophthalmopathy. RNA transcripts served as the template for amplifying TCR beta CDR3 regions. An initial round of RT-PCR targeting the TCR CDR3 relied on the HTBI primer set. Using its own MiXCR run on the multiplex PCR reads, TCRdb lists one record per CDR3 protein. This table holds roughly 570,000 distinct CDR3 sequences, around 45% found once. Sequenced material: peripheral blood or thyroid tissue (not recorded which). These receptors were taken from a woman aged 18-29 years with Graves' hyperthyroidism.

This chain joins TRBV5-4 and TRBJ2-7, with TRBD2 matching 10 bases. The V segment lost 0 bases and the J segment 4 bases; nucleotides outside the gene matches: 4. Germline CDR1 reads SGHNT; CDR2 reads YYREEE (reference sequence). The CDR3 extends over 15 amino acids. CDR3 loop: CASSLVSSGRYEQYF. CDR3 nucleotides: TGTGCCAGCAGCTTGGTGTCTAGCGGGAGATACGAGCAGTACTTC.

V is TRBV14 and J is TRBJ1-1; the D gene is possibly TRBD1 (6 bases). Trimming pared 1 base from V and 10 bases from J, leaving 13 bases between. Per germline, CDR1 SGHDN and CDR2 FVKESK. The CDR3 loop spans 13 amino acids. The CDR3 DNA reads as TGTGCCAGCAGCCAAGTTGAGGGGGGGCGAGCTTTCTTT. This translates into CASSQVEGGRAFF.

CDR3 nucleotides: TGCAGTGCTAGATCCGGGACTAGCAAAAGGAATGAGCAGTACTTC. This translates into CSARSGTSKRNEQYF. The chain employs TRBV20-1 and TRBJ2-7; 9 nucleotides align to TRBD2. The germline V gene encodes CDR1 DFQATT and CDR2 SNEGSKA (reference sequence). V dropped 2 bases and J dropped 7; count of bases not matched to a gene: 12. The CDR3 consists of 15 residues.

There are a few counts of this clonotype. J is TRBJ2-1 and V is TRBV7-2; possibly TRBD2 for D (5 bases). Germline CDR1 reads SGHTA; CDR2 reads FQGNSA. Trimming removed 6 bases at V and 1 base at J, with 13 bases between. The CDR3 length is 15 residues. CDR3 protein: CASRATGRSYNEQFF. CDR3 bases: TGTGCCAGCAGGGCGACGGGGAGATCCTACAATGAGCAGTTCTTC. Supplemented by reference TRBV7-2 and TRBJ2-1, the full variable domain reads GAGVSQSPSNKVTEKGKDVELRCDPISGHTALYWYRQSLGQGLEFLIYFQGNSAPDKSGLPSDRFSAERTGGSVSTLTIQRTQQEDSAVYLCASRATGRSYNEQFFGPGTRLTVL.

This clonotype came up many times. J is TRBJ1-1 and V is TRBV20-1, with D uncertain. The ends were cut back, 0 bases at V and 3 bases at J, with 14 bases in the middle. The CDR3 length is 15 residues. The germline gives CDR1 DFQATT, CDR2 SNEGSKA (reference sequence). CDR3 coding DNA: TGCAGTGCTAGAGATACTTGGGGTTTGGACACTGAAGCTTTCTTT. It codes for CSARDTWGLDTEAFF.

Turning to this clonotype: A much larger clone lies a single base off, so this may be a read error. V is TRBV29-1 and J is TRBJ2-7; a possible D gene is TRBD2 (7 bases). V was shortened by 7 bases and J by 4 bases, with 26 bases between the two germline ends. The CDR3 totals 16 residues. In germline, CDR1 is SQVTM, CDR2 ANQGSEA. The CDR3 is CSALSGGASRIYEQYF. CDR3 coding DNA: TGCAGCGCCCTAAGTGGGGGGGCAAGCCGAATTTACGAGCAGTACTTC.

This chain joins TRBV20-1 and TRBJ2-5; 12 bases match TRBD1. V gave up 6 bases and J gave up 11 bases; unmatched junction bases: 16. The CDR3 is 15 residues long. Germline CDR1 DFQATT, CDR2 SNEGSKA (reference sequence). CDR3 nucleotides: TGCAGTGCAACACGCGGGACAGGGGGCGCGGGTGAGCAGTACTTC. The encoded protein is CSATRGTGGAGEQYF.

This clonotype was counted many times. This sequence joins TRBV5-4 and TRBJ2-5; D gene ambiguous. CDR1 and CDR2 (germline): SGHNT, YYREEE (reference sequence). V was clipped by 4 bases and J by 1 base, with 11 bases between them. The length of the CDR3 is 14 residues. The CDR3 region has the DNA TGTGCCAGCAGCGGTTGGGGTGCCCAAGAGACCCAGTACTTC. Its protein product is CASSGWGAQETQYF.

This clonotype has a handful of counts. The rearrangement links TRBV6-5 to TRBJ1-5, with TRBD1 as a possible D gene (6 bases). The V gene's germline CDR1 is MNHEY and CDR2 SVGAGI. Between the trimmed V and J ends, which lost 6 bases and 0 bases, there was a span of 12 bases. This CDR3 has 15 amino acids. The CDR3 loop is CASRPQGYSNQPQHF. CDR3 coding DNA: TGTGCCAGCAGACCTCAGGGGTATAGCAATCAGCCCCAGCATTTT.

The CDR3 spells CASEPSPVAGNEQYF. The CDR3 bases are TGTGCCAGCGAACCCTCTCCGGTAGCGGGAAACGAGCAGTACTTC. J is TRBJ2-7 and V is TRBV7-9; TRBD2 matches at 8 bases. Germline loops: CDR1 SEHNR, CDR2 FQNEAQ (reference sequence). V trimming: 8 bases; J trimming: 5 bases; junction bases outside the gene matches: 14. The CDR3 is 15 residues long.

The V and J genes are TRBV29-1 and TRBJ2-1, with 7 bases matching TRBD2. Germline loops: CDR1 SQVTM, CDR2 ANQGSEA. This CDR3 comprises 12 residues. Losses at the gene ends were 8 bases for V and 9 bases for J; bases not matched to a gene: 10. This chain's CDR3 is CSSFAREGEQFF. In DNA, the CDR3 is TGCAGCTCCTTTGCTAGGGAGGGTGAGCAGTTCTTC.

At least ten counts were recorded for this clonotype. V and J are TRBV25-1 and TRBJ2-7; D is undetermined. The germline V and J ends were trimmed by 3 bases and 7 bases, with 10 bases remaining between them. In germline, CDR1 is MGHDK, CDR2 SYGVNS. This CDR3 has 12 amino acids. The CDR3 nucleotides are TGTGCCAGCAGTGACCGATTGGGGGAGCAGTACTTC. Protein: CASSDRLGEQYF.

This clonotype was picked up many times. The chain carries TRBV19 and TRBJ2-2; no firm D call. V lost 3 bases, J lost 1 base, and 6 bases lay in between. The CDR3 length is 14 residues. Per germline, CDR1 LNHDA and CDR2 SQIVND (reference sequence). In nucleotides, the CDR3 is TGTGCCAGTAGTATCGCCGTGAACACCGGGGAGCTGTTTTTT. Translating it yields CASSIAVNTGELFF.

Notes on this clonotype: This sequence may be a read error, since a much larger clone differs from it by one base. This chain connects TRBV5-5 to TRBJ2-7, with a weak D call TRBD1 (5 bases). The CDR3 covers 15 residues. Germline V gene sequence: CDR1 SGHKS, CDR2 YYEKEE (reference sequence). Trimming removed 0 bases at V and 0 bases at J, with 10 bases between. CDR3 nucleotide sequence: TGTGCCAGCAGCTTGGGACAGTCAGGCTCCTACGAGCAGTACTTC. Its translation: CASSLGQSGSYEQYF.

This clonotype came up many times. The gene calls are TRBV12-3 or TRBV12-4 and TRBJ1-1; D gene ambiguous. The V end lost 1 base, the J end lost 1 base, and 10 bases lay between the germline ends. The CDR3 contains 15 residues. CDR3 amino acids: CASSLEHRPNTEAFF. Written as DNA, the CDR3 is TGTGCCAGCAGTTTAGAACACAGACCGAACACTGAAGCTTTCTTT.

This clonotype was detected only once. The chain uses TRBV2 and TRBJ2-7; D possibly corresponds to TRBD1 (6 bases). The CDR3 runs 14 residues. V was pared by 6 bases and J by 2 bases, with 14 bases between. Per the germline V gene, CDR1 is SNHLY and CDR2 is FYNNEI. The CDR3 sequence: CASRLLDSTYEQYF. For the CDR3, the DNA is TGTGCCAGCAGGTTATTGGACAGCACCTACGAGCAGTACTTC.

This chain connects TRBV6-4 to TRBJ2-7; 10 positions match TRBD2. The junction had 14 bases not matched to a gene; V was cut back by 3 bases and J by 3 bases. The CDR3 contains 18 residues. Looked up from germline, CDR1 is MRHNA and CDR2 is SNTAGT. The CDR3 sequence is CASSERTSGLHWNYEQYF. In DNA form, the CDR3 reads TGTGCCAGCAGTGAGAGGACTAGCGGACTCCATTGGAACTACGAGCAGTACTTC.

This clonotype was counted a few times. The chain has TRBV18 and TRBJ1-4, with 8 nucleotides matching TRBD1. The CDR3 is made up of 13 amino acids. The V segment lost 5 bases and the J segment 8 bases; nucleotides outside the gene matches: 4. The germline V gene encodes CDR1 KGHSH and CDR2 LQKENI. The CDR3 spells CASSEDRDEKLFF. The CDR3, as DNA: TGTGCCAGCTCAGAGGACAGGGACGAAAAACTGTTTTTT.

This clonotype was observed once. The CDR3 does not end in the conserved phenylalanine or tryptophan, so this is likely a read error. The limits of the CDR3 on the DNA are not certain, so only TCRdb's listed CDR3 is given. The gene calls are TRBV2 and TRBJ1-3. The CDR3 totals 9 residues, both ends included. Germline assignment: CDR1 SNHLY and CDR2 FYNNEI. CDR3 sequence reads: CATVKGREG.

The chain has TRBV11-1 and TRBJ2-1, with 7 nucleotides matching TRBD1. The germline CDR1 and CDR2 sequences are SGHAT and FQDESV (reference sequence). V was clipped by 4 bases and J by 0 bases; unmatched bases: 9. The CDR3 totals 17 residues. The CDR3 nucleotides read TGTGCCAGCAGCTCCCCCCCCGGGGACAGCTCCTACAATGAGCAGTTCTTC. Translating it yields CASSSPPGDSSYNEQFF.

On this clonotype: Since a much larger clone is just one base distant, this may be a read error. This sequence joins TRBV7-2 and TRBJ2-7; D is possibly TRBD1 (6 bases). V was trimmed by 3 bases and J by 2 bases, leaving 11 bases between them. Germline V lookup: CDR1 SGHTA, CDR2 FQGNSA. The CDR3 is 14 residues long. CDR3 protein: CASSFGWGPYEQYF. CDR3 nucleotide sequence: TGTGCCAGCAGCTTCGGGTGGGGGCCCTACGAGCAGTACTTC.

CDR3 sequence (DNA): TGTGCCAGCAGTTTGTTACAGGGGGATCGGACCTACGAGCAGTACTTC. As protein: CASSLLQGDRTYEQYF. The chain combines TRBV12-3 or TRBV12-4 with TRBJ2-7; 8 bases align to TRBD1. The CDR3 extends over 16 amino acids. Trimming at V came to 3 bases and at J to 2 bases, leaving 9 bases not matched to a gene.

As for this clonotype: This may be a read error: a much more frequent sequence differs by one nucleotide. V and J are TRBV6-5 and TRBJ1-5, with TRBD1 as a possible D gene (5 bases). The germline V gene has CDR1 MNHEY and CDR2 SVGAGI. The CDR3 is 18 residues long. This chain's CDR3 is CTSRTQGVWSFSNQPQHF. CDR3 coding DNA: TGTACCAGCAGAACACAAGGGGTTTGGTCCTTTAGCAATCAGCCCCAGCATTTT.

In this sample, this clonotype turned up many times. The chain couples TRBV20-1 to TRBJ2-6; D uncertain. CDR1 is DFQATT and CDR2 is SNEGSKA in the germline V gene (reference sequence). Trimming removed 5 bases at V and 0 bases at J, with 5 bases between. This CDR3 region has 13 residues. The CDR3 DNA follows: TGCAGTGCTCACCGCTCTGGGGCCAACGTCCTGACTTTC. It encodes CSAHRSGANVLTF.

The chain combines TRBV12-3 or TRBV12-4 with TRBJ2-5; the D gene could be TRBD1 or TRBD2 (5 bases each). The CDR3 sequence is 14 residues long. Trimming cost V 1 base and J 9 bases, with 15 bases left between them. CDR3 in amino acids: CASSLGLDGAPQYF. The CDR3 DNA is TGTGCCAGCAGTTTAGGGCTGGACGGGGCGCCCCAGTACTTC.

This clonotype was detected ten times or more. The chain couples TRBV9 to TRBJ1-5, with D unclear. Trimming removed 0 bases from V and 9 bases from J, with 13 bases in between. The CDR3 covers 14 residues. The germline V gene encodes CDR1 SGDLS and CDR2 YYNGEE. CDR3 residues: CASSVGWDSGPQHF. In DNA, the CDR3 is TGTGCCAGCAGCGTAGGGTGGGATTCGGGGCCCCAGCATTTT.

This clonotype was seen a handful of times. V gene TRBV7-2 combines with J gene TRBJ1-6, with D hard to call. With 5 bases removed from V and 7 bases from J, the gap between germline ends came to 18 bases. The CDR3 length is 16 residues. Germline loops: CDR1 SGHTA, CDR2 FQGNSA. In DNA, the CDR3 is TGTGCCAGCAGCCACCTTCGAACCGCTTGGAATTCACCCCTCCACTTT. Translated, it gives CASSHLRTAWNSPLHF. Supplemented by reference TRBV7-2 and TRBJ1-6, the full variable domain reads GAGVSQSPSNKVTEKGKDVELRCDPISGHTALYWYRQSLGQGLEFLIYFQGNSAPDKSGLPSDRFSAERTGGSVSTLTIQRTQQEDSAVYLCASSHLRTAWNSPLHFGNGTRLTVT.

This clonotype was seen a few times. The CDR3 nucleotides are TGCAGCGTCCGGGACAGGGTGTCTGGAAACACCTTC. This translates into CSVRDRVSGNTF. The V gene is TRBV29-1, the J gene TRBJ1-2; 9 bases agree with TRBD1. The CDR3 totals 12 residues. The ends lost 6 bases at V and 12 bases at J; junction bases unmatched: 11. CDR1 is SQVTM, CDR2 ANQGSEA, per germline.

This clonotype appeared many times. The CDR3 spells CASSVGGRAEETQYF. CDR3 coding DNA: TGTGCCAGCAGTGTGGGCGGGAGGGCCGAAGAGACCCAGTACTTC. The chain uses TRBV25-1 and TRBJ2-5, with 9 bases matching TRBD2. The CDR3 is made up of 15 amino acids. V was clipped by 4 bases and J by 3 bases; unmatched bases: 6. The germline gives CDR1 MGHDK, CDR2 SYGVNS.

This clonotype was seen only a few times. DNA for the CDR3: TGCGCCAGCAGCTTCCCACGAAAGAAATGGAGCAATGAGCAGTTCTTC. Protein product: CASSFPRKKWSNEQFF. The chain joins TRBV5-1 to TRBJ2-1; D unresolved. Trimming left V 2 bases short and J 6 bases short, with 18 bases between. The V gene's germline CDR1 is SGHRS and CDR2 YFSETQ. This CDR3 comprises 16 residues.

Comment on this clonotype: A read error is possible here, since a much larger clone lies one base away. The chain carries TRBV18 and TRBJ2-5, with TRBD1 matching 10 bases. The ends lost 3 bases at V and 7 bases at J; junction bases unmatched: 8. Germline assignment: CDR1 KGHSH and CDR2 LQKENI. CDR3 length equals 15 residues. The chain's CDR3 is CASSPSGTGEGTQYF. In nucleotides, the CDR3 is TGTGCCAGCTCACCTTCCGGGACAGGGGAAGGGACCCAGTACTTC.